This is a list of T cell receptor beta chains from one sample in a study of cytomegalovirus exposure and HLA in healthy donors. Profiling relied on immunoSEQ multiplex PCR, and the TCRdb table lists in-frame clones only, not all of them. Of around 190,000 clones in the sample, 70% to 80% were seen once. The specimen was PBMCs. The receptors here all came from a man aged 55 to 70 in good health and CMV-seronegative. Both conserved end residues are part of each CDR3. A D gene is named only where the DNA matches it firmly. The listing skips clone size in some rows; elsewhere it reads once, few, many or a size class.

j_gene: TRBJ2-7
abundance: .
d_gene: TRBD2
v_gene: TRBV5-4
CDR3nt: TGTGCCAGCAGCTTGGTCGGCGGGGGGGCCTACGAGCAGTACTTC
CDR3aa: CASSLVGGGAYEQYF

j_gene: TRBJ2-5
abundance: .
d_gene: TRBD2
v_gene: TRBV29-1
CDR3nt: TGCAGCGTTGAGGGGACTAGCGAAGGTTTGGAGACCCAGTACTTC
CDR3aa: CSVEGTSEGLETQYF

j_gene: TRBJ1-1
abundance: .
d_gene: .
v_gene: TRBV29-1
CDR3nt: TGCAGCGTTGGACAGAATTGGCCTAACACTGAAGCTTTCTTT
CDR3aa: CSVGQNWPNTEAFF

j_gene: TRBJ2-2
abundance: once
d_gene: TRBD1
v_gene: TRBV7-9
CDR3nt: TGTGCCAGCAGCTCCGGGACAGAGTGGTTTGCGCTGTTTTTT
CDR3aa: CASSSGTEWFALFF

j_gene: TRBJ2-1
abundance: few
d_gene: TRBD2
v_gene: TRBV4-1
CDR3nt: TGTGCCAGCAGCCTTCCGGGGCGGGGGGACTACAATGAGCAGTTCTTC
CDR3aa: CASSLPGRGDYNEQFF

j_gene: TRBJ1-5
abundance: .
d_gene: .
v_gene: TRBV2
CDR3nt: TGTGCCAGCAGTGATATGTCCGGGGGGGGTCAGCCCCAGAATTTT
CDR3aa: CASSDMSGGGQPQNF

j_gene: TRBJ2-1
abundance: .
d_gene: TRBD1
v_gene: TRBV5-1
CDR3nt: TGCGCCAGCAGCTTGGGGGACAGGGGGAATGAGCAGTTCTTC
CDR3aa: CASSLGDRGNEQFF

j_gene: TRBJ2-3
abundance: few
d_gene: .
v_gene: TRBV7-9
CDR3nt: TGTGCCAGCAGCCACTCGGGATTAGGCGCAGATACGCAGTATTTT
CDR3aa: CASSHSGLGADTQYF

j_gene: TRBJ1-1
abundance: few
d_gene: TRBD1
v_gene: TRBV6-5
CDR3nt: TGTGCCAGCAGTTACTCGAGGGGGACAGGGCGGGCTTTCTTT
CDR3aa: CASSYSRGTGRAFF

j_gene: TRBJ1-4
abundance: .
d_gene: TRBD1
v_gene: TRBV18
CDR3nt: TGTGCCAGCACGGCAGGGGGTATAGATGAAAAACTGTTTTTT
CDR3aa: CASTAGGIDEKLFF

j_gene: TRBJ1-1
abundance: .
d_gene: TRBD1
v_gene: TRBV6-4
CDR3nt: TGTGCCAGCAGTGACTTCGCACAGGGGAAGCCTGAAGCTTTCTTT
CDR3aa: CASSDFAQGKPEAFF

j_gene: TRBJ2-3
abundance: .
d_gene: .
v_gene: TRBV7-8
CDR3nt: TGTGCCAGCAGTCATCCCGGGAACACAGATACGCAGTATTTT
CDR3aa: CASSHPGNTDTQYF

j_gene: TRBJ2-2
abundance: .
d_gene: TRBD2
v_gene: TRBV10-3
CDR3nt: TGTGCCATCAGCCCAGTTATAGCGGGGGGGCCCAACACCGGGGAGCTGTTTTTT
CDR3aa: CAISPVIAGGPNTGELFF

j_gene: TRBJ2-7
abundance: .
d_gene: TRBD1
v_gene: TRBV5-6
CDR3nt: TGTGCCAGCAGCGCTAACCGACAGGGGGACTACGAGCAGTACTTC
CDR3aa: CASSANRQGDYEQYF

j_gene: TRBJ2-2
abundance: .
d_gene: .
v_gene: TRBV6-1
CDR3nt: TGTGCCAGCACTCCGAGGGCCAAGCTAACCGGGGAGCTGTTTTTT
CDR3aa: CASTPRAKLTGELFF

j_gene: TRBJ2-1
abundance: .
d_gene: .
v_gene: TRBV7-6
CDR3nt: TGTGCCAGCAGCCGGCAGGGTCAAGTTTACAATGAGCAGTTCTTC
CDR3aa: CASSRQGQVYNEQFF

j_gene: TRBJ1-2
abundance: .
d_gene: .
v_gene: TRBV4-3
CDR3nt: TGCGCCAGCAGCCAAGATTGGACAGATACTAACTATGGCTACACCTTC
CDR3aa: CASSQDWTDTNYGYTF

j_gene: TRBJ1-2
abundance: .
d_gene: TRBD1
v_gene: TRBV7-9
CDR3nt: TGTGCCAGCAGCTCAGCTACAGGGGAGAGGACCGGCTACACCTTC
CDR3aa: CASSSATGERTGYTF

j_gene: TRBJ2-7
abundance: .
d_gene: .
v_gene: TRBV5-1
CDR3nt: TGCGCCAGCAGCTTGGCCGGGTTTCCCGTGTACTTC
CDR3aa: CASSLAGFPVYF

j_gene: TRBJ1-2
abundance: .
d_gene: .
v_gene: TRBV28
CDR3nt: TGTGCCAGCAGTTTACGAGGGCACTATGGCTACACCTTC
CDR3aa: CASSLRGHYGYTF

j_gene: TRBJ2-6
abundance: .
d_gene: .
v_gene: TRBV19
CDR3nt: TGTGCCAGTAGTATAGATGAACTAGCTTTATTGGATGGCTCTGGGGCCAACGTCCTGACTTTC
CDR3aa: CASSIDELALLDGSGANVLTF

j_gene: TRBJ1-1
abundance: once
d_gene: .
v_gene: TRBV5-1
CDR3nt: TGCGCCAGCAGCTTGGCCGCAGATTCTACTGAAGCTTTCTTT
CDR3aa: CASSLAADSTEAFF

j_gene: TRBJ2-7
abundance: few
d_gene: .
v_gene: TRBV6-6
CDR3nt: TGTGCCAGCAGCCGAGGACAGGGAGGGGCCTACGAGCAGTACTTC
CDR3aa: CASSRGQGGAYEQYF

j_gene: TRBJ1-4
abundance: .
d_gene: TRBD1
v_gene: TRBV5-6
CDR3nt: TGTGCCAGCAGCTTATGGACAGGGAGGAGAACTAATGAAAAACTGTTTTTT
CDR3aa: CASSLWTGRRTNEKLFF

j_gene: TRBJ2-5
abundance: .
d_gene: TRBD2
v_gene: TRBV6-5
CDR3nt: TGTGCCAGCAGTTACGGCGGGGGGTTCGGGACCCAGTACTTC
CDR3aa: CASSYGGGFGTQYF

j_gene: TRBJ2-5
abundance: .
d_gene: .
v_gene: TRBV15
CDR3nt: TGTGCCACCAGCAGTGGCTCGAGGGAGACCCAGTACTTC
CDR3aa: CATSSGSRETQYF

j_gene: TRBJ2-7
abundance: .
d_gene: .
v_gene: TRBV18
CDR3nt: TGTGCCAGCTCACCACCCTCAGGGGCCTACGAGCAGTACTTC
CDR3aa: CASSPPSGAYEQYF

j_gene: TRBJ2-2
abundance: .
d_gene: TRBD2
v_gene: TRBV7-9
CDR3nt: TGTGCCAGCAGCCCGAGACTAGCGGGGAACACCGGGGAGCTGTTTTTT
CDR3aa: CASSPRLAGNTGELFF

j_gene: TRBJ1-1
abundance: few
d_gene: TRBD1
v_gene: TRBV5-6
CDR3nt: TGTGCCAGCAGCGTAAACAGGGGGCGCACTGAAGCTTTCTTT
CDR3aa: CASSVNRGRTEAFF

j_gene: TRBJ1-4
abundance: .
d_gene: .
v_gene: TRBV27
CDR3nt: TGTGCCAGCAGTTTTGCCGGGGTGGGAGAAAAACTGTTTTTT
CDR3aa: CASSFAGVGEKLFF

j_gene: TRBJ2-3
abundance: few
d_gene: .
v_gene: TRBV6-1
CDR3nt: TGTGCCAGCTCGAAGGGCGGGTTTACAGATACGCAGTATTTT
CDR3aa: CASSKGGFTDTQYF

j_gene: TRBJ2-5
abundance: .
d_gene: .
v_gene: TRBV11-2
CDR3nt: TGTGCCAGCAGCTTAGGCGGGGAGGTCCAAGAGACCCAGTACTTC
CDR3aa: CASSLGGEVQETQYF

j_gene: TRBJ2-3
abundance: .
d_gene: .
v_gene: TRBV5-1
CDR3nt: TGCGCCAGCAGCCCGGGGCCAGGGGGGTATAATACGCAGTATTTT
CDR3aa: CASSPGPGGYNTQYF

j_gene: TRBJ1-1
abundance: .
d_gene: .
v_gene: TRBV15
CDR3nt: TGTGCCACCAGCAGAGATCCGGGGAGAGGTGAAGCTTTCTTT
CDR3aa: CATSRDPGRGEAFF

j_gene: TRBJ1-4
abundance: .
d_gene: .
v_gene: TRBV11-2
CDR3nt: TGTGCCAGCAGCTTCCCGAATGAAAAACTGTTTTTT
CDR3aa: CASSFPNEKLFF

j_gene: TRBJ1-2
abundance: once
d_gene: .
v_gene: TRBV2
CDR3nt: TGTGCCAGCAGTCGTCCGGGGAACTATGGCTACACCTTC
CDR3aa: CASSRPGNYGYTF

j_gene: TRBJ2-1
abundance: .
d_gene: .
v_gene: TRBV6-5
CDR3nt: TGTGCCAGCAGCAAAACGGAGGTCAATGAGCAGTTCTTC
CDR3aa: CASSKTEVNEQFF

j_gene: TRBJ1-6
abundance: .
d_gene: .
v_gene: TRBV2
CDR3nt: TGTGCCAGCAGTGATGAGGCAGAATCACCCCTCCACTTT
CDR3aa: CASSDEAESPLHF

j_gene: TRBJ1-5
abundance: .
d_gene: TRBD1
v_gene: TRBV5-6
CDR3nt: TGTGCCAGCAGCCTAGGGACAGCCCATCAGCCCCAGCATTTT
CDR3aa: CASSLGTAHQPQHF

j_gene: TRBJ1-5
abundance: .
d_gene: .
v_gene: TRBV30
CDR3nt: TGTGCCTGGAGCCGAGCGGGGGGCCCCAATCAGCCCCAGCATTTT
CDR3aa: CAWSRAGGPNQPQHF

j_gene: TRBJ2-7
abundance: .
d_gene: TRBD2
v_gene: TRBV9
CDR3nt: TGTGCCAGCAGCCCCCTTTCCCTAGCGGGGGGGGCTGACGAGCAGTACTTC
CDR3aa: CASSPLSLAGGADEQYF

j_gene: TRBJ2-7
abundance: few
d_gene: TRBD1
v_gene: TRBV7-9
CDR3nt: TGTGCCAGCAGCCCTCCCCGGACAGGGGGGGGAGAGCAGTACTTC
CDR3aa: CASSPPRTGGGEQYF

j_gene: TRBJ2-5
abundance: .
d_gene: TRBD2
v_gene: TRBV5-4
CDR3nt: TGTGCCAGCAGCTCAGCGGGGCTCCAAGAGACCCAGTACTTC
CDR3aa: CASSSAGLQETQYF

j_gene: TRBJ2-7
abundance: .
d_gene: TRBD2
v_gene: TRBV6-5
CDR3nt: TGTGCCAGCAGTCCATTTAGCGGGACCGAGCAGTACTTC
CDR3aa: CASSPFSGTEQYF